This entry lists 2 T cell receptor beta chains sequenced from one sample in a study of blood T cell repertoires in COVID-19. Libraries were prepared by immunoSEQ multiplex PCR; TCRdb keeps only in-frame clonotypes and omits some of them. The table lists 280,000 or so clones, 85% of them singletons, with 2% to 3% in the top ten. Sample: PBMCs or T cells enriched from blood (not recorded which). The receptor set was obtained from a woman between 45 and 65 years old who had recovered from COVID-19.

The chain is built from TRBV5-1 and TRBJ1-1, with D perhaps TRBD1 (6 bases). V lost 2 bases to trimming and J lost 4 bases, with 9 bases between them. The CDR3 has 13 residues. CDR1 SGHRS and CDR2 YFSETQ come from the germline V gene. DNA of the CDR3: TGCGCCAGCAGCTTAGGGGGTTCCACTGAAGCTTTCTTT. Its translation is CASSLGGSTEAFF.

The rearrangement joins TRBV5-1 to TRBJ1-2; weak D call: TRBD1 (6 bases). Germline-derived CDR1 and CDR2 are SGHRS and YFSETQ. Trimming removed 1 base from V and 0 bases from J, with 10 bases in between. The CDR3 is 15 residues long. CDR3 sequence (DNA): TGCGCCAGCAGCTTGTCAGGGGCCGCTAACTATGGCTACACCTTC. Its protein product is CASSLSGAANYGYTF. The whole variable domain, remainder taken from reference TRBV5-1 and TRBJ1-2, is KAGVTQTPRYLIKTRGQQVTLSCSPISGHRSVSWYQQTPGQGLQFLFEYFSETQRNKGNFPGRFSGRQFSNSRSEMNVSTLELGDSALYLCASSLSGAANYGYTFGSGTRLTVV.